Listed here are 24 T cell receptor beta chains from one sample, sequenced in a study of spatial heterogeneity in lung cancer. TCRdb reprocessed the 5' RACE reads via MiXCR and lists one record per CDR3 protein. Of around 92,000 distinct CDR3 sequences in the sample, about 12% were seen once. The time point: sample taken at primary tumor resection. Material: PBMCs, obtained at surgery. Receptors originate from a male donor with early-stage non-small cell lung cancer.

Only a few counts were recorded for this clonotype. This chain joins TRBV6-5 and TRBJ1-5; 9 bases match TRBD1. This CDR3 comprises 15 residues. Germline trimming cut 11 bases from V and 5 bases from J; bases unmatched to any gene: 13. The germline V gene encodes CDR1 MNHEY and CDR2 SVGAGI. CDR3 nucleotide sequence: TGTGCCCGCTACCCGGGACAGGGACAGCATCAGCCCCAGCATTTT. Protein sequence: CARYPGQGQHQPQHF.

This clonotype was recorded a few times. For the CDR3, the DNA is TGTGCCAGTAGTTCCCTCCCTTCCTACGAGCAGTACTTC. Translating gives CASSSLPSYEQYF. J is TRBJ2-7 and V is TRBV19; D gene ambiguous. V dropped 5 bases and J dropped 1 base, with 9 bases sitting between them. Per the germline V gene, CDR1 is LNHDA and CDR2 is SQIVND (reference sequence). The CDR3 loop spans 13 amino acids.

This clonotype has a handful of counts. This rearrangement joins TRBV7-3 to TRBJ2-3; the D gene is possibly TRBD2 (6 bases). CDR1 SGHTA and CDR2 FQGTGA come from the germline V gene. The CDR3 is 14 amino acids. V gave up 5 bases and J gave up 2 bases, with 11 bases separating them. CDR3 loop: CASSQGLDTDTQYF. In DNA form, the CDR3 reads TGTGCCAGCAGCCAGGGACTTGACACAGATACGCAGTATTTT.

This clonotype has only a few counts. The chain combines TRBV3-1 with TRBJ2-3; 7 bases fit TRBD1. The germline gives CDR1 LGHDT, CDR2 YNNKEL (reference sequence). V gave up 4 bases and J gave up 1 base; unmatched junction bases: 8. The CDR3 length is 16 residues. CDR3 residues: CASSLGQVGGTDTQYF. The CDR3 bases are TGTGCCAGCAGCCTTGGACAGGTCGGGGGCACAGATACGCAGTATTTT.

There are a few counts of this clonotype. DNA for the CDR3: TGTGCCAGCAGTTACTCGGGGTGGATGAGGACCGGGGAGCTGTTTTTT. Its translation is CASSYSGWMRTGELFF. The chain has TRBV6-6 and TRBJ2-2; no clear D. V was clipped by 0 bases and J by 5 bases, with 13 bases between them. This CDR3 is 16 amino acids long. In germline, CDR1 is MNHNY, CDR2 SVGAGI (reference sequence).

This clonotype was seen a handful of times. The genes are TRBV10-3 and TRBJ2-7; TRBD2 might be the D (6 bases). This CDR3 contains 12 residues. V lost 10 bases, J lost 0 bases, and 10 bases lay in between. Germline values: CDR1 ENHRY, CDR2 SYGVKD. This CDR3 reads CASTGDSYEQYF. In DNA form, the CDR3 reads TGTGCCAGTACGGGAGACTCCTACGAGCAGTACTTC.

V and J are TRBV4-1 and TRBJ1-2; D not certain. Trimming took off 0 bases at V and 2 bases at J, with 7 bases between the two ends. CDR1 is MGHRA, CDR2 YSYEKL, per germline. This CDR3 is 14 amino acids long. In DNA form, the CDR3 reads TGCGCCAGCAGCCAAGAAGGTCAAAACTATGGCTACACCTTC. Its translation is CASSQEGQNYGYTF.

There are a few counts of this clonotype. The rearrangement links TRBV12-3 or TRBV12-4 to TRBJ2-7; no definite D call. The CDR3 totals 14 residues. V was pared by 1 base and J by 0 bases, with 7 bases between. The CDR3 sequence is CASSLVQSSYEQYF. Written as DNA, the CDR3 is TGTGCCAGCAGTTTAGTCCAAAGCTCCTACGAGCAGTACTTC.

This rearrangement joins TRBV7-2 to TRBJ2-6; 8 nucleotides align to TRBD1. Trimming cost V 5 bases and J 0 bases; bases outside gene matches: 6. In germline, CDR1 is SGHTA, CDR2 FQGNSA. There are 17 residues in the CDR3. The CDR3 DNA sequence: TGTGCCAGCAGCGCCCGGGACAGGACCTCTGGGGCCAACGTCCTGACTTTC. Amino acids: CASSARDRTSGANVLTF.

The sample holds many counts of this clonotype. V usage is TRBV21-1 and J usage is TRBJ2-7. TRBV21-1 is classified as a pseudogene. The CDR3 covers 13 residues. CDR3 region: CASSKLLGHEQYF. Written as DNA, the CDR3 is TGTGCCAGCAGCAAACTTCTAGGTCACGAGCAGTACTTC.

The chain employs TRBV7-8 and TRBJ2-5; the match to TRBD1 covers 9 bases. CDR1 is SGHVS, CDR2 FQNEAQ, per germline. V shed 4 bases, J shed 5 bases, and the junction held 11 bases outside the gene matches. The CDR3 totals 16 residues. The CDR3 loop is CASSSETTGGSETQYF. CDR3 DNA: TGTGCCAGCAGCTCTGAAACAACAGGGGGCTCGGAGACCCAGTACTTC.

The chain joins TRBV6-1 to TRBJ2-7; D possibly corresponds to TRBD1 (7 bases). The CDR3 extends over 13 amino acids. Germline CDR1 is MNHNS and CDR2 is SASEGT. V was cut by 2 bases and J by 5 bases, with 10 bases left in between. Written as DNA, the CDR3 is TGTGCCAGCAGTGAACCCAGGGGGGACGAGCAGTACTTC. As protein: CASSEPRGDEQYF.

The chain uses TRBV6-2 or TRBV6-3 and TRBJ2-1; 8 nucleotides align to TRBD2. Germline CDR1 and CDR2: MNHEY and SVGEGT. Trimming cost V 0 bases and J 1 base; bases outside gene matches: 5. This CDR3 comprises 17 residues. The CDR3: CASSYSPGLVSYNEQFF. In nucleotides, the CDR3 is TGTGCCAGCAGTTACTCCCCGGGACTAGTTTCCTACAATGAGCAGTTCTTC.

The CDR3 DNA reads as TGTGCCAGCAGTCGAGGACAGGGGAGAGGCTATGGCTACACCTTC. This translates into CASSRGQGRGYGYTF. V gene TRBV13 combines with J gene TRBJ1-2; TRBD1 matches at 9 bases. Germline V CDR1 and CDR2: PRHDT, FYEKMQ (reference sequence). The CDR3 has 15 amino acids. The V segment lost 6 bases and the J segment 4 bases; nucleotides outside the gene matches: 9.

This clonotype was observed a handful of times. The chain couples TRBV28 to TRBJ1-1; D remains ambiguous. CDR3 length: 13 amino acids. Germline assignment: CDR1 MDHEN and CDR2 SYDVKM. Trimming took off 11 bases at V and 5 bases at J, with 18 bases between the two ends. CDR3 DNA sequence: TGTGCCTCCAGACGTACGCTGGAGACTGAAGCTTTCTTT. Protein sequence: CASRRTLETEAFF.

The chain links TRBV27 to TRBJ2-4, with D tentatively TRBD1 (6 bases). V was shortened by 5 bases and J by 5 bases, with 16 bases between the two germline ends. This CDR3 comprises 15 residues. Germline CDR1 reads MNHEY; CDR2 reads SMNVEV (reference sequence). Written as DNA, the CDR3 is TGTGCCAGCAGTATTAACAGGGTTCGCGAAAACATTCAGTACTTC. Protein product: CASSINRVRENIQYF.

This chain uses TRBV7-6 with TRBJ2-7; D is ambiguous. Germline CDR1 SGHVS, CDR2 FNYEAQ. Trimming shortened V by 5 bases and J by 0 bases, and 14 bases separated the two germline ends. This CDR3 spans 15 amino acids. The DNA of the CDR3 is TGTGCCAGCAGCCCCGTAGCCGGAAGCTCCTACGAGCAGTACTTC. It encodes CASSPVAGSSYEQYF.

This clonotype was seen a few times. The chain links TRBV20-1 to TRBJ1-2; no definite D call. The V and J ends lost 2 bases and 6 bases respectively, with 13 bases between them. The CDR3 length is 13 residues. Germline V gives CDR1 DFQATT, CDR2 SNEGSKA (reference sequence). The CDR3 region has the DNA TGCAGTGCTAGAACCCTCCGCACCCATGGCTACACCTTC. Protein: CSARTLRTHGYTF.

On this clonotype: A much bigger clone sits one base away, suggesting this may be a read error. The CDR3 loop reads CASSSANRGRTDSQYF. As DNA, the CDR3 is TGTGCCAGCAGTTCAGCAAACAGGGGGCGAACAGATTCGCAGTATTTT. The rearrangement links TRBV28 to TRBJ2-3; TRBD1 agrees at 9 bases. The CDR3 consists of 16 residues. Per germline, CDR1 MDHEN and CDR2 SYDVKM.

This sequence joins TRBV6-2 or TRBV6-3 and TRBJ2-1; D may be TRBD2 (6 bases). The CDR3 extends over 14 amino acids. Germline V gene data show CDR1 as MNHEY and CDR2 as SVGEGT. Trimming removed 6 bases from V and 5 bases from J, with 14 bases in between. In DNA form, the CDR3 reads TGTGCCAGCAGGGAGCGGGCCGGGGACAATGAGCAGTTCTTC. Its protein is CASRERAGDNEQFF.

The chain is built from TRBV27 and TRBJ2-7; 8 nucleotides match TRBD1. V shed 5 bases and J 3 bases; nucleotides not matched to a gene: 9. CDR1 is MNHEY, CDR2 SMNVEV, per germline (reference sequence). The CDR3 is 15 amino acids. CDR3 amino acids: CASSQGTGAFYEQYF. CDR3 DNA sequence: TGTGCCAGCAGTCAGGGGACAGGAGCTTTCTACGAGCAGTACTTC.

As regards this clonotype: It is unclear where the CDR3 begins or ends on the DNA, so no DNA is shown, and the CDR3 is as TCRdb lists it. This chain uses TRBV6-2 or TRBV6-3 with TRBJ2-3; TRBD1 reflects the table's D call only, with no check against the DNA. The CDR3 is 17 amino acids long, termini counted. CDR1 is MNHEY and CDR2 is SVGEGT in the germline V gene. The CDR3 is CASSTSTGGFGTDTQYF.

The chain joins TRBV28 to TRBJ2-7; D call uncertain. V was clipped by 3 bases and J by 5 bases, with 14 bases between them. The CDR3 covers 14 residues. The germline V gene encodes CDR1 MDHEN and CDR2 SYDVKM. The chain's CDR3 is CASSLPGRPDEQYF. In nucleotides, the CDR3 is TGTGCCAGCAGTTTGCCTGGTCGGCCCGACGAGCAGTACTTC.

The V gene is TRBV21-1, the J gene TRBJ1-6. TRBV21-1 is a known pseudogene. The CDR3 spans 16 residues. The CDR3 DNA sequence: TGTGCCAGCAGCAAAGACGCTGCCCCTAATAATTCACCCCTCCACTTT. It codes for CASSKDAAPNNSPLHF.